These T cell receptor beta chains were read from a single sample in a study of T cells in localized non-small cell lung cancer. Profiled with immunoSEQ multiplex PCR; TCRdb holds only in-frame clones, not every one. This sample yields fewer than 35,000 clones, of which about nine tenths are seen a single time; approximately 3.8% belongs to the top ten. The sequences come from peripheral blood, collected before any cancer treatment. The receptors derive from a male donor at least 60 years old with stage III lung adenocarcinoma. Both conserved end residues are part of each CDR3. D genes are given only for firm matches. Size is omitted from some rows. Given values are once, few, many or a class for expanded clones.

TRBJ1-4 | - | TRBV19 | - | CASSDRGGATNEKLFF | TGTGCCAGTAGTGATCGAGGAGGCGCAACTAATGAAAAACTGTTTTTT
TRBJ2-3 | - | TRBV25-1 | - | CASRGFTDTQYF | TGTGCCAGCAGGGGGTTCACAGATACGCAGTATTTT
TRBJ2-1 | TRBD2 | TRBV5-6 | - | CASTKGTSGGFEQFF | TGTGCCAGCACCAAGGGGACTAGCGGGGGGTTTGAGCAGTTCTTC
TRBJ2-1 | TRBD1 | TRBV5-5 | - | CASSLGTGNYNEQFF | TGTGCCAGCAGCCTGGGGACAGGGAACTACAATGAGCAGTTCTTC
TRBJ2-3 | - | TRBV29-1 | - | CSVEPSQGADTQYF | TGCAGCGTTGAACCCAGCCAAGGGGCAGATACGCAGTATTTT
TRBJ1-3 | TRBD1 | TRBV7-6 | - | CASSVYAGTGYNRNTIYF | TGTGCCAGCAGCGTGTATGCCGGGACAGGGTATAACCGAAACACCATATATTTT
TRBJ2-2 | - | TRBV6-5 | - | CASSYSRGDTGELFF | TGTGCCAGCAGTTACTCGAGAGGAGATACCGGGGAGCTGTTTTTT
TRBJ2-1 | TRBD1 | TRBV7-2 | - | CASTFGTGRANEQFF | TGTGCCAGCACCTTCGGGACAGGGAGAGCCAATGAGCAGTTCTTC
TRBJ1-1 | - | TRBV28 | - | CASKVNRMNTEAFF | TGTGCCAGCAAAGTAAACAGGATGAACACTGAAGCTTTCTTT
TRBJ2-5 | - | TRBV2 | - | CASSVVGQETQYF | TGTGCCAGCAGTGTGGTAGGTCAAGAGACCCAGTACTTC
TRBJ2-2 | - | TRBV7-2 | - | CASSQTGLTGELFF | TGTGCCAGCAGTCAAACCGGGTTGACCGGGGAGCTGTTTTTT
TRBJ2-7 | - | TRBV7-9 | - | CASSLVSYEQYF | TGTGCCAGCAGCTTAGTTTCCTACGAGCAGTACTTC
TRBJ1-2 | - | TRBV7-6 | - | CASSASPNPSQGYTF | TGTGCCAGCAGCGCATCCCCGAACCCTTCCCAGGGCTACACCTTC
TRBJ1-2 | TRBD1 | TRBV29-1 | - | CSVDETGGIGYGYTF | TGCAGCGTTGATGAGACAGGGGGAATCGGCTATGGCTACACCTTC
TRBJ1-2 | - | TRBV6-5 | - | CASSYSSRGAYGYTF | TGTGCCAGCAGTTACTCGAGTAGAGGGGCCTATGGCTACACCTTC
TRBJ1-1 | - | TRBV6-1 | - | CASDRKNTEAFF | TGTGCCAGCGACAGAAAGAACACTGAAGCTTTCTTT
TRBJ2-7 | - | TRBV30 | few | CAWSYGKLFYF | TGTGCCTGGAGTTATGGGAAACTTTTTTACTTC
TRBJ2-1 | TRBD2 | TRBV5-1 | - | CASSQREGDEQFF | TGCGCCAGCAGCCAGCGGGAGGGGGATGAGCAGTTCTTC
TRBJ2-7 | - | TRBV4-2 | - | CASSQGGGGNLDEQYF | TGTGCCAGCAGCCAAGGAGGCGGAGGGAATTTGGACGAGCAGTACTTC
TRBJ1-4 | TRBD1 | TRBV6-6 | - | CASRTGTENEKLFF | TGTGCCAGCAGAACCGGGACAGAAAATGAAAAACTGTTTTTT
TRBJ2-7 | - | TRBV27 | - | CASSLTGGGYVQYF | TGTGCCAGCAGTTTAACCGGCGGGGGCTATGTTCAGTACTTC
TRBJ2-2 | - | TRBV19 | - | CASGTGELFF | TGTGCCAGCGGGACCGGGGAGCTGTTTTTT
TRBJ1-2 | - | TRBV7-2 | once | CASSEGMGRFNYGYTF | TGTGCCAGCAGCGAAGGAATGGGACGCTTCAACTATGGCTACACCTTC
TRBJ1-1 | - | TRBV27 | - | CASSPWFMNTEAFF | TGTGCCAGCAGTCCCTGGTTCATGAACACTGAAGCTTTCTTT
TRBJ2-1 | TRBD2 | TRBV5-4 | - | CASSSPTSGNNEQFF | TGTGCCAGCAGTTCCCCAACTAGCGGAAACAATGAGCAGTTCTTC
TRBJ2-5 | - | TRBV7-9 | - | CASSLTVGGETQYF | TGTGCCAGCAGCTTAACTGTTGGAGGAGAGACCCAGTACTTC
TRBJ2-1 | - | TRBV6-6 | few | CASSSTASYNEQFF | TGTGCCAGCAGTTCGACAGCCTCCTACAATGAGCAGTTCTTC
TRBJ1-2 | - | TRBV11-2 | - | CASSQSPGGYTF | TGTGCCAGCAGCCAATCCCCAGGGGGCTACACCTTC
TRBJ1-2 | TRBD1 | TRBV5-4 | - | CASSARGGQGARFNGYTF | TGTGCCAGCAGCGCCCGGGGGGGACAGGGGGCGCGGTTCAATGGCTACACCTTC
TRBJ1-2 | - | TRBV19 | - | CAIRDFQSYGYTF | TGTGCCATCCGGGACTTCCAGTCCTATGGCTACACCTTC
TRBJ2-2 | TRBD2 | TRBV19 | - | CASRGLAGEVGELFF | TGTGCCAGTAGGGGACTAGCGGGAGAGGTCGGGGAGCTGTTTTTT
TRBJ1-1 | TRBD1 | TRBV7-8 | - | CASSLVLRDSSEAFF | TGTGCCAGCAGCTTAGTGCTCAGGGACAGCTCTGAAGCTTTCTTT
TRBJ1-5 | - | TRBV5-4 | - | CASSLGGGGGRNQPQHF | TGTGCCAGCAGCTTGGGCGGAGGGGGGGGCCGCAATCAGCCCCAGCATTTT
TRBJ1-2 | - | TRBV6-1 | - | CASRPGDRGYTF | TGTGCCAGCAGACCAGGGGATCGTGGCTACACCTTC
TRBJ2-7 | TRBD1 | TRBV6-1 | - | CASSEAGRTGGEQYF | TGTGCCAGCAGTGAAGCTGGCAGGACAGGCGGCGAGCAGTACTTC
TRBJ1-2 | - | TRBV5-1 | - | CASSFGTEANYGYTF | TGCGCCAGCAGCTTCGGGACGGAAGCTAACTATGGCTACACCTTC
TRBJ1-1 | - | TRBV6-1 | - | CASRPTGNTEAFF | TGTGCCAGCAGACCAACAGGGAACACTGAAGCTTTCTTT
TRBJ2-7 | - | TRBV30 | - | CAGRAGGTSYEQYF | TGTGCCGGCCGGGCAGGCGGTACCTCCTACGAGCAGTACTTC
TRBJ1-1 | - | TRBV9 | few | CASSVAGHLNTEAFF | TGTGCCAGCAGCGTAGCGGGACACTTGAACACTGAAGCTTTCTTT
TRBJ1-2 | - | TRBV2 | - | CASSEEGGLGYTF | TGTGCCAGCAGTGAAGAGGGGGGGCTTGGCTACACCTTC
TRBJ1-2 | - | TRBV7-2 | - | CASSLVLYGYTF | TGTGCCAGCAGCTTAGTACTGTATGGCTACACCTTC
TRBJ2-1 | TRBD2 | TRBV7-3 | - | CASSSGPGLAGNEQFF | TGTGCCAGCAGCTCAGGACCGGGACTAGCGGGGAATGAGCAGTTCTTC
TRBJ2-3 | TRBD2 | TRBV5-4 | - | CASSLSLAGRTDTQYF | TGTGCCAGCAGCTTGTCCCTAGCGGGTCGCACAGATACGCAGTATTTT
TRBJ1-1 | - | TRBV2 | - | CASSDLRGDTEAFF | TGTGCCAGCAGTGATTTGAGGGGGGACACTGAAGCTTTCTTT
TRBJ1-1 | - | TRBV6-1 | - | CASRPANTEAFF | TGTGCCAGCAGGCCGGCGAACACTGAAGCTTTCTTT
TRBJ2-1 | TRBD1 | TRBV19 | - | CASTARVRGRSNEQFF | TGTGCCAGTACCGCTCGGGTCAGGGGGCGCTCCAATGAGCAGTTCTTC
TRBJ1-1 | - | TRBV9 | - | CASRSDSFEAFF | TGTGCCAGCAGATCGGACAGCTTTGAAGCTTTCTTT
TRBJ2-2 | - | TRBV9 | - | CASSVYPTNTGELFF | TGTGCCAGCAGCGTATACCCGACGAACACCGGGGAGCTGTTTTTT
TRBJ2-1 | TRBD1 | TRBV5-1 | few | CASSLTAGQGGEQFF | TGCGCCAGCAGCTTGACCGCAGGACAGGGTGGTGAGCAGTTCTTC
TRBJ1-2 | - | TRBV7-9 | few | CASSISSRQVVDGYTF | TGTGCCAGCAGCATCTCATCGAGACAGGTTGTAGACGGCTACACCTTC
TRBJ2-7 | TRBD1 | TRBV7-2 | - | CASSFLGTGEGEQYF | TGTGCCAGCAGCTTCCTCGGGACAGGGGAGGGCGAGCAGTACTTC